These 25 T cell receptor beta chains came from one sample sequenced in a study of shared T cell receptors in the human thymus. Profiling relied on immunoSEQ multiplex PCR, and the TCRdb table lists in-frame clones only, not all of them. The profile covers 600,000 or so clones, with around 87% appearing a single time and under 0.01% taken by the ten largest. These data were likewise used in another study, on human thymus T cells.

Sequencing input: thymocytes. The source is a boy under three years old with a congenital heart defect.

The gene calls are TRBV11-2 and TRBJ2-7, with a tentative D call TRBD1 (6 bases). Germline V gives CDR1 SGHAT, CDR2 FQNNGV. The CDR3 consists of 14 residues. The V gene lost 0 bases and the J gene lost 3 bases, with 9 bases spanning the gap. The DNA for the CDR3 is TGTGCCAGCAGCTTAGAGGACAGAGTCTACGAGCAGTACTTC. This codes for CASSLEDRVYEQYF.

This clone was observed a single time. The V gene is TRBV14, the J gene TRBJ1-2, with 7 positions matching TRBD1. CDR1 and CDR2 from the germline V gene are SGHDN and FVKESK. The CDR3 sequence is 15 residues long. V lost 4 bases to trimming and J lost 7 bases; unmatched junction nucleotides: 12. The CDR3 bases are TGTGCCAGCAGCCCGCCCCACAGGGGCGCGACTGGCTACACCTTC. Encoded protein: CASSPPHRGATGYTF.

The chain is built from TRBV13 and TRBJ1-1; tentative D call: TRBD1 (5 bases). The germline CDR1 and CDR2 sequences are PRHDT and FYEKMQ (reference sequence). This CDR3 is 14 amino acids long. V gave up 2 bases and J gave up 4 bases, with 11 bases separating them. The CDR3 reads CASSLFWRGTEAFF. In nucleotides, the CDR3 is TGTGCCAGCAGCTTATTCTGGAGGGGCACTGAAGCTTTCTTT. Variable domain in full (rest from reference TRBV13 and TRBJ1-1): AAGVIQSPRHLIKEKRETATLKCYPIPRHDTVYWYQQGPGQDPQFLISFYEKMQSDKGSIPDRFSAQQFSDYHSELNMSSLELGDSALYFCASSLFWRGTEAFFGQGTRLTVV.

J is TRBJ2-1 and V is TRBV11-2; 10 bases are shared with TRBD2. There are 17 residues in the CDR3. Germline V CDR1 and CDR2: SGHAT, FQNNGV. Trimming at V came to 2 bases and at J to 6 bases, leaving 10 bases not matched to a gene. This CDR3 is CASSLKFRLAGVNEQFF. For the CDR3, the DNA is TGTGCCAGCAGCTTAAAGTTCCGGCTAGCGGGAGTCAATGAGCAGTTCTTC.

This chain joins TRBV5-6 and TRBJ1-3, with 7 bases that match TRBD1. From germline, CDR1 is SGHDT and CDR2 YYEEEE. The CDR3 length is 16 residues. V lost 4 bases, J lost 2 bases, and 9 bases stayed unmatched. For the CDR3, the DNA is TGTGCCAGCAGCAGCCTGACAGGGTTTACTGGAAACACCATATATTTT. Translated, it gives CASSSLTGFTGNTIYF. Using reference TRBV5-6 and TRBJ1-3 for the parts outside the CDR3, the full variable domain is DAGVTQSPTHLIKTRGQQVTLRCSPKSGHDTVSWYQQALGQGPQFIFQYYEEEERQRGNFPDRFSGHQFPNYSSELNVNALLLGDSALYLCASSSLTGFTGNTIYFGEGSWLTVV.

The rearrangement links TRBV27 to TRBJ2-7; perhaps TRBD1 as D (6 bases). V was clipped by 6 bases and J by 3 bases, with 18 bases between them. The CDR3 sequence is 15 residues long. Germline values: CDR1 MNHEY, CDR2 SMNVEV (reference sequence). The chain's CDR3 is CASRATGKGFYEQYF. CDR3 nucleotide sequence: TGTGCCAGCAGAGCAACAGGGAAGGGCTTCTACGAGCAGTACTTC.

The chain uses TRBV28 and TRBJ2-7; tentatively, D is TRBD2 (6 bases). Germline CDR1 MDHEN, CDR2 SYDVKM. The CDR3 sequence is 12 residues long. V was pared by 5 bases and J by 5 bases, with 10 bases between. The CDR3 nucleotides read TGTGCCAGCAGTGGGACTGAGGACGAGCAGTACTTC. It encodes CASSGTEDEQYF.

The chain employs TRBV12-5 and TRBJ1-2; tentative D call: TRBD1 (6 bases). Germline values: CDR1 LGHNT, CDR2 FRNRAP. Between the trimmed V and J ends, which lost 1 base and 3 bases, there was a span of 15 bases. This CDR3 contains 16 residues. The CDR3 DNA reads TGTGCTAGTGGTTTGGGTTGGGGGGGCTACGACTATGGCTACACCTTC. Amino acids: CASGLGWGGYDYGYTF.

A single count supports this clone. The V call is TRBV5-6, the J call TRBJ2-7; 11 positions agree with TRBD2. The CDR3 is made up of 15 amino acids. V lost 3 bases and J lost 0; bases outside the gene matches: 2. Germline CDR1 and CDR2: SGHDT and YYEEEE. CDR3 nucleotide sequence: TGTGCCAGCAGCTGGGGACTAGCGGCCTCCTACGAGCAGTACTTC. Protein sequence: CASSWGLAASYEQYF.

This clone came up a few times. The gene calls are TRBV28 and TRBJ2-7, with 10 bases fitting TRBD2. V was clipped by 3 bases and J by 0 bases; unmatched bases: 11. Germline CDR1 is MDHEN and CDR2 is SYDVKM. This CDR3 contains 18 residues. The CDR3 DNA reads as TGTGCCAGCAGTTTCTGGGCTAGCGGGAGACCACGCTCCTACGAGCAGTACTTC. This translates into CASSFWASGRPRSYEQYF.

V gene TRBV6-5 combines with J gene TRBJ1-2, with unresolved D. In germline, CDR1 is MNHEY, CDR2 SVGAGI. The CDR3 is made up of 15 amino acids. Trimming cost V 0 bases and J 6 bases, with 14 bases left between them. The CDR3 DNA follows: TGTGCCAGCAGTTACTCGAAAATACACGATGATGGCTACACCTTC. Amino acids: CASSYSKIHDDGYTF.

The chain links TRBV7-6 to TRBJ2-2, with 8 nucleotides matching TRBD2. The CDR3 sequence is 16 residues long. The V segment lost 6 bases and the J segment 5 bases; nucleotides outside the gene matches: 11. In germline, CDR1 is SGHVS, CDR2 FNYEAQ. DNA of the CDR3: TGTGCCAGCAGACCCCGGGGGGGGCGCGTTACCGGGGAGCTGTTTTTT. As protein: CASRPRGGRVTGELFF. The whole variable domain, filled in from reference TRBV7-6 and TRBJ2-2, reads GAGVSQSPRYKVTKRGQDVALRCDPISGHVSLYWYRQALGQGPEFLTYFNYEAQQDKSGLPNDRFSAERPEGSISTLTIQRTEQRDSAMYRCASRPRGGRVTGELFFGEGSRLTVL.

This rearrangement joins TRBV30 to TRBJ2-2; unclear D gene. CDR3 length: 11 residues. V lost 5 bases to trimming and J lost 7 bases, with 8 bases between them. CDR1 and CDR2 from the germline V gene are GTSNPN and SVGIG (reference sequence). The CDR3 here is CAWFLSGELFF. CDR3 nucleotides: TGTGCCTGGTTCCTTAGCGGGGAGCTGTTTTTT.

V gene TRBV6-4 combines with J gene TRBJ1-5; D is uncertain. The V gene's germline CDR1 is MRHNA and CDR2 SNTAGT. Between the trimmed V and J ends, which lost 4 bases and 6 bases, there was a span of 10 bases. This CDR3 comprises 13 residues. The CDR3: CASSVSGSQPQHF. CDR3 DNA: TGTGCCAGCAGTGTCTCGGGGAGTCAGCCCCAGCATTTT.

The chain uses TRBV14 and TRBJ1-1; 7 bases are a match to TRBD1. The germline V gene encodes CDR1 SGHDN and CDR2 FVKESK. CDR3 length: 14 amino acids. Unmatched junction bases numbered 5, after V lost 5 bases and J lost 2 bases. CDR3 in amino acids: CASSSHRGNTEAFF. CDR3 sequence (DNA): TGTGCCAGCAGCAGCCACAGGGGAAACACTGAAGCTTTCTTT.

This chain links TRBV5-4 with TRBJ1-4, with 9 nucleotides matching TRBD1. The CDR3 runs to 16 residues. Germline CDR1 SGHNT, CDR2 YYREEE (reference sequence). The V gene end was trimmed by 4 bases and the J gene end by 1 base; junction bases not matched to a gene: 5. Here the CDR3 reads CASSPGQGQTNEKLFF. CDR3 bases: TGTGCCAGCAGCCCGGGACAGGGCCAAACTAATGAAAAACTGTTTTTT.

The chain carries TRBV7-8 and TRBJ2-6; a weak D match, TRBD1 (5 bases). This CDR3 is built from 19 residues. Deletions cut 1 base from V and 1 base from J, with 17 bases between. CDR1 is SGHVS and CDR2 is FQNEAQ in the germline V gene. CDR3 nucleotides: TGTGCCAGCAGCTTAGTAGGGGCATCAGAGCCTTCTGGGGCCAACGTCCTGACTTTC. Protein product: CASSLVGASEPSGANVLTF.

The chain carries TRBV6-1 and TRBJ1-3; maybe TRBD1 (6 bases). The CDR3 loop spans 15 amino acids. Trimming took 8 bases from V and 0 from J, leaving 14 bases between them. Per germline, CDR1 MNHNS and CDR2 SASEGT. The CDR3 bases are TGTGCCAGCTGTTGGGGACATCCCTCTGGAAACACCATATATTTT. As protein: CASCWGHPSGNTIYF.

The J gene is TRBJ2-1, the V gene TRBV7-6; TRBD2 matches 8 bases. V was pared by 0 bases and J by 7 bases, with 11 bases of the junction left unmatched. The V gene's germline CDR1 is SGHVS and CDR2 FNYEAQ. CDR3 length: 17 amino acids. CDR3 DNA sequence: TGTGCCAGCAGCTTAGCGTTTGGCGGGGGGACCCTGAATGAGCAGTTCTTC. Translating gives CASSLAFGGGTLNEQFF.

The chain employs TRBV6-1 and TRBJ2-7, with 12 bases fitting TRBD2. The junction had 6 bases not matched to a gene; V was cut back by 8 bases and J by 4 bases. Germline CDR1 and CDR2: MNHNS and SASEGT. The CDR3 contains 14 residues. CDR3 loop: CASLGLAGPYEQYF. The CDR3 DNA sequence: TGTGCCAGCCTGGGACTAGCGGGTCCTTACGAGCAGTACTTC.

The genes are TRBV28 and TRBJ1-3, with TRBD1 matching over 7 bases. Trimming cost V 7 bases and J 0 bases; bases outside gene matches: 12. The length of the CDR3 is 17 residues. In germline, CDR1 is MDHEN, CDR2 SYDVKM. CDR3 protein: CASISPPGQNSGNTIYF. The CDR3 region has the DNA TGTGCCAGCATTAGTCCCCCGGGACAGAACTCTGGAAACACCATATATTTT.

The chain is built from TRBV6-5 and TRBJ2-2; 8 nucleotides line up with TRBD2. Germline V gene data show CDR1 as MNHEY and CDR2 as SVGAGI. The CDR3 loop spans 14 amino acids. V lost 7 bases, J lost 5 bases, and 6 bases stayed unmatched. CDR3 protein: CASMYGTRTGELFF. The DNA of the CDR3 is TGTGCCAGCATGTACGGGACTAGAACCGGGGAGCTGTTTTTT.

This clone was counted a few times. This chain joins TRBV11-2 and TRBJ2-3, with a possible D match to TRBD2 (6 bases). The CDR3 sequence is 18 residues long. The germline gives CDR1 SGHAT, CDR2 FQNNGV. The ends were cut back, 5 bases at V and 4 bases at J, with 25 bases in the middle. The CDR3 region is CASSRNYGLSVQPDTQYF. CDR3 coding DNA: TGTGCCAGCAGCCGGAACTACGGACTAAGCGTTCAGCCAGATACGCAGTATTTT.

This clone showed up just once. CDR3 in DNA: TGTGCCTGGAGCGGTTCGGACAGGGTGACCTACGAGCAGTACTTC. Its translation: CAWSGSDRVTYEQYF. V gene TRBV30 combines with J gene TRBJ2-7; 8 nucleotides line up with TRBD1. Trimming took 3 bases from V and 2 from J; bases not matched to a gene: 9. Germline CDR1 is GTSNPN and CDR2 is SVGIG (reference sequence). This CDR3 spans 15 amino acids.

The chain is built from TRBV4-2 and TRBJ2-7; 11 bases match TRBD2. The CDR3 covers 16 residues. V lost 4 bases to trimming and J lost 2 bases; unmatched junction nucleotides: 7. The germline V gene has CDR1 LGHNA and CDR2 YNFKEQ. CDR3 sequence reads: CASSLDLAGGTYEQYF. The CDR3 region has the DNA TGTGCCAGCAGCCTCGACCTAGCGGGGGGCACCTACGAGCAGTACTTC.